This passage covers 14 T cell receptor beta chains from one sample sequenced in a study of shared clonotypes between healthy human individuals. Measured with immunoSEQ multiplex PCR; TCRdb has only the in-frame clones, and not every one. The repertoire includes about 980,000 clones, roughly 72% of them detected once, and about 1.5% sits in the top ten. Sequenced input: memory CD4+ T cells sorted from blood. Subset specified: CD45RA-negative fraction. The receptors stem from a man aged 18 to 35 in good health.

The chain combines TRBV18 with TRBJ2-7; 7 bases align to TRBD1. Germline V CDR1 and CDR2: KGHSH, LQKENI. V shed 3 bases, J shed 6 bases, and the junction held 14 bases outside the gene matches. CDR3 length equals 16 residues. As DNA, the CDR3 is TGTGCCAGCTCACCGAGACAGGGTTCTTCTCCTGCCGAGCAGTACTTC. As protein: CASSPRQGSSPAEQYF.

The chain combines TRBV18 with TRBJ2-4; perhaps TRBD1 as D (7 bases). V gave up 3 bases and J gave up 1 base, with 10 bases separating them. This CDR3 comprises 15 residues. Germline CDR1 reads KGHSH; CDR2 reads LQKENI. CDR3 DNA sequence: TGTGCCAGCTCACCGACAGGGAGGGCCAAAAACATTCAGTACTTC. Residues: CASSPTGRAKNIQYF.

The chain couples TRBV11-2 to TRBJ2-7; D is uncertain. V lost 0 bases, J lost 1 base, and 7 bases lay in between. The V gene's germline CDR1 is SGHAT and CDR2 FQNNGV. CDR3 length equals 14 residues. CDR3 region: CASSLDRMSYEQYF. CDR3 coding DNA: TGTGCCAGCAGCTTAGACAGGATGTCCTACGAGCAGTACTTC.

This sequence joins TRBV7-9 and TRBJ2-1; D uncertain. Looked up from germline, CDR1 is SEHNR and CDR2 is FQNEAQ (reference sequence). The CDR3 is made up of 16 amino acids. Trimming stripped 1 base from V and 2 bases from J, with 12 bases between. This chain's CDR3 is CASSLVVSKAYNEQFF. DNA for the CDR3: TGTGCCAGCAGCTTAGTAGTCAGTAAAGCCTACAATGAGCAGTTCTTC.

V usage is TRBV4-1 and J usage is TRBJ2-2; 7 bases agree with TRBD1. Germline values: CDR1 MGHRA, CDR2 YSYEKL. This CDR3 contains 16 residues. The V segment lost 4 bases and the J segment 6 bases; nucleotides outside the gene matches: 11. DNA for the CDR3: TGCGCCAGCAGCCTTCAAGGGGGCTTGGGGTCCGGGGAGCTGTTTTTT. This gives the protein CASSLQGGLGSGELFF.

The rearrangement links TRBV6-5 to TRBJ2-7, with a possible D match to TRBD1 (6 bases). Trimming took 5 bases from V and 0 from J, leaving 14 bases between them. Germline CDR1 reads MNHEY; CDR2 reads SVGAGI. The CDR3 consists of 15 residues. The CDR3 coding sequence is TGTGCCAGCAGTCAGGGGACGGCCAGCTCCTACGAGCAGTACTTC. It encodes CASSQGTASSYEQYF.

This clone was counted between two and nine times. The rearrangement joins TRBV30 to TRBJ1-4; no clear D. CDR3 length: 14 amino acids. The germline gives CDR1 GTSNPN, CDR2 SVGIG (reference sequence). V gave up 3 bases and J gave up 2 bases, with 10 bases separating them. The CDR3 bases are TGTGCCTGGAGCATTGGGATGACTAATGAAAAACTGTTTTTT. It encodes CAWSIGMTNEKLFF.

The chain uses TRBV11-3 and TRBJ1-1; D is unresolved. The germline V and J ends were trimmed by 5 bases and 4 bases, with 14 bases remaining between them. The CDR3 sequence is 14 residues long. The germline V gene has CDR1 SGHNT and CDR2 YENEEA. CDR3 region: CASSRGRGSTEAFF. CDR3 coding DNA: TGTGCCAGCAGCCGTGGACGGGGTTCCACTGAAGCTTTCTTT. Based on the CDR3 plus reference TRBV11-3 and TRBJ1-1, the full variable domain is EAGVVQSPRYKIIEKKQPVAFWCNPISGHNTLYWYLQNLGQGPELLIRYENEEAVDDSQLPKDRFSAERLKGVDSTLKIQPAELGDSAVYLCASSRGRGSTEAFFGQGTRLTVV.

This chain joins TRBV19 and TRBJ1-5; D ambiguous. Germline values: CDR1 LNHDA, CDR2 SQIVND (reference sequence). V lost 8 bases to trimming and J lost 0 bases, with 8 bases between them. This CDR3 contains 13 residues. CDR3 in amino acids: CASALDSNQPQHF. The DNA of the CDR3 is TGTGCCAGTGCGCTAGATAGCAATCAGCCCCAGCATTTT.

This chain joins TRBV2 and TRBJ2-1, with D tentatively TRBD2 (7 bases). CDR1 SNHLY and CDR2 FYNNEI come from the germline V gene. The CDR3 consists of 15 residues. Trimming took off 9 bases at V and 5 bases at J, with 20 bases between the two ends. Here the CDR3 reads CASKTRGAPDNEQFF. The CDR3 region has the DNA TGTGCCAGTAAAACCCGGGGGGCCCCCGACAATGAGCAGTTCTTC.

This clone was recorded a few times. The rearrangement uses TRBV19 and TRBJ2-2; D is possibly TRBD1 or TRBD2 (6 bases each). The CDR3 consists of 14 residues. The V gene's germline CDR1 is LNHDA and CDR2 SQIVND (reference sequence). V lost 3 bases, J lost 5 bases, and 10 bases lay in between. The CDR3, as DNA: TGTGCCAGTAGTATCTCGGGGGCTACCGGGGAGCTGTTTTTT. Its protein product is CASSISGATGELFF.

This chain joins TRBV5-1 and TRBJ2-1; 13 nucleotides line up with TRBD2. V lost 2 bases to trimming and J lost 5 bases; unmatched junction nucleotides: 7. The germline CDR1 and CDR2 sequences are SGHRS and YFSETQ. There are 17 residues in the CDR3. CDR3 coding DNA: TGCGCCAGCAGCTTAAGCACCGGGACTAGCGGGGACAATGAGCAGTTCTTC. It encodes CASSLSTGTSGDNEQFF.

The chain has TRBV18 and TRBJ2-2; the D gene is possibly TRBD2 (6 bases). V gave up 8 bases and J gave up 2 bases, with 18 bases separating them. In germline, CDR1 is KGHSH, CDR2 LQKENI. This CDR3 is 16 amino acids long. The CDR3 reads CASVAFAGRNTGELFF. The CDR3, as DNA: TGTGCCAGCGTAGCCTTCGCGGGGAGAAACACCGGGGAGCTGTTTTTT.

The chain employs TRBV2 and TRBJ2-7; the D gene is possibly TRBD1 (7 bases). Trimming shortened V by 8 bases and J by 4 bases, and 15 bases separated the two germline ends. Germline CDR1 reads SNHLY; CDR2 reads FYNNEI. This CDR3 has 13 amino acids. CDR3 protein: CASGRQGGYEQYF. Here the CDR3 DNA reads TGTGCCAGCGGAAGACAGGGAGGATACGAGCAGTACTTC.